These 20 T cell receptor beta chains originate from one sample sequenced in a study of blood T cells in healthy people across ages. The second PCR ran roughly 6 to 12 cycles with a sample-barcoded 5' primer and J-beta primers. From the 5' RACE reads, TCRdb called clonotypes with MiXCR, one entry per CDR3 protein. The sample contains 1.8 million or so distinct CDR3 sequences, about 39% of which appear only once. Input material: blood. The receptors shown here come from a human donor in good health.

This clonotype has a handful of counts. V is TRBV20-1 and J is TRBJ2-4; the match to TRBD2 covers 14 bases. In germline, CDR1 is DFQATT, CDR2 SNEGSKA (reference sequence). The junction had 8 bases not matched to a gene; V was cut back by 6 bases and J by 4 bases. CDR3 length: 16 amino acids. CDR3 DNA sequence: TGCAGTGCAACCGGGACTAGCGGGGGTTGGAAAAACATTCAGTACTTC. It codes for CSATGTSGGWKNIQYF.

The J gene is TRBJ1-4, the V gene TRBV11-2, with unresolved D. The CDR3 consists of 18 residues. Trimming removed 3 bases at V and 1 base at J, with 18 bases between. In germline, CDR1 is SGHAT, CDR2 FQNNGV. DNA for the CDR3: TGTGCCAGCAGCTTTTTTGCAGAGTTGGCAGAAACTAATGAAAAACTGTTTTTT. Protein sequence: CASSFFAELAETNEKLFF.

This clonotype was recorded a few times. The CDR3 protein is CASSKGWGVRNEQFF. The CDR3 region has the DNA TGTGCCAGCAGCAAAGGGTGGGGGGTTAGAAATGAGCAGTTCTTC. This chain connects TRBV6-5 to TRBJ2-1, with D possibly being TRBD2 (6 bases). Per germline, CDR1 MNHEY and CDR2 SVGAGI. CDR3 size: 15 residues. The V end lost 6 bases, the J end lost 7 bases, and 19 bases lay between the germline ends.

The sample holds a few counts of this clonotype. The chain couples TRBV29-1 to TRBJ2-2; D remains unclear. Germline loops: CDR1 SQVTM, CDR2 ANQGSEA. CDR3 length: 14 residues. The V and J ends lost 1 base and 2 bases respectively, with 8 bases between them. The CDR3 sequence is CSVEGQPNTGELFF. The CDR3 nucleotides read TGCAGCGTTGAAGGTCAGCCTAACACCGGGGAGCTGTTTTTT.

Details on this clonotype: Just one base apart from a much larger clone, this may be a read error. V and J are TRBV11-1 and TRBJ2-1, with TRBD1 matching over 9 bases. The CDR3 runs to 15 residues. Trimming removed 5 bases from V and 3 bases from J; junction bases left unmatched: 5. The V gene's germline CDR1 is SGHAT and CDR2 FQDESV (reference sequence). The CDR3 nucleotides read TGTGCCAGCAGCCCCGGGACAGGGTACTACAATGAGCAGTTCTTC. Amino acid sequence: CASSPGTGYYNEQFF.

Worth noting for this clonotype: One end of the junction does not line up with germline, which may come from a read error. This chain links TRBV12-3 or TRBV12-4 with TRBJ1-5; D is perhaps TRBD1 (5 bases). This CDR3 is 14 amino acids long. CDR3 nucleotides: TGTGCCAGCAGTTTAATGGGGGGAGGTCAGCCCCGGCATTTT. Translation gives CASSLMGGGQPRHF.

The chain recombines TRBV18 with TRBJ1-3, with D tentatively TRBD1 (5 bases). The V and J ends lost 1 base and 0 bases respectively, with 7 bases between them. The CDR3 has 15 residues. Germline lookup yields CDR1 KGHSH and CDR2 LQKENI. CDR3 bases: TGTGCCAGCTCACCACAAAGGGGCTCTGGAAACACCATATATTTT. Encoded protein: CASSPQRGSGNTIYF.

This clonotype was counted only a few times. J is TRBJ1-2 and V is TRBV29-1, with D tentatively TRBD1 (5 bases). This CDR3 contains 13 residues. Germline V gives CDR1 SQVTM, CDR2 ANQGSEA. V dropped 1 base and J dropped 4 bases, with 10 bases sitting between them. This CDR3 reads CSVEGGVLYGYTF. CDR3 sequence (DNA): TGCAGCGTTGAAGGAGGGGTGCTCTATGGCTACACCTTC.

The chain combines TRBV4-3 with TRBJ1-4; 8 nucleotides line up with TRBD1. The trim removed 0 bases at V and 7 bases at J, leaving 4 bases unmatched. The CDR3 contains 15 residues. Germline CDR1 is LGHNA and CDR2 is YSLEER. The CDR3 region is CASSQDATGAEKLFF. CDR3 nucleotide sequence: TGCGCCAGCAGCCAAGATGCGACAGGGGCTGAAAAACTGTTTTTT.

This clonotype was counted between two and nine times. CDR3 region: CSVAALPNREFYNEQFF. Written as DNA, the CDR3 is TGCAGCGTTGCCGCCCTCCCTAACAGGGAGTTCTACAATGAGCAGTTCTTC. The J gene is TRBJ2-1, the V gene TRBV29-1, with D perhaps matching TRBD1 (6 bases). Germline-derived CDR1 and CDR2 are SQVTM and ANQGSEA. The CDR3 loop spans 17 amino acids. V was clipped by 4 bases and J by 3 bases, with 22 bases between them.

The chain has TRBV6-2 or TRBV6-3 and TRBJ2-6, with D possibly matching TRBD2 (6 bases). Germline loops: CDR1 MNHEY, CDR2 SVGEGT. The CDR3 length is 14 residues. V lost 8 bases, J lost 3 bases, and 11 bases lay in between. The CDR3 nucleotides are TGTGCCAGCCGGCCGGGGGTTGGGGCCAACGTCCTGACTTTC. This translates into CASRPGVGANVLTF.

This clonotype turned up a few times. Here the CDR3 reads CASSPNHGGNQPQHF. Written as DNA, the CDR3 is TGTGCCAGCAGTCCGAATCACGGGGGCAATCAGCCCCAGCATTTT. The gene calls are TRBV12-3 or TRBV12-4 and TRBJ1-5, with D hard to call. V gave up 5 bases and J gave up 2 bases, with 13 bases separating them. This CDR3 is built from 15 residues.

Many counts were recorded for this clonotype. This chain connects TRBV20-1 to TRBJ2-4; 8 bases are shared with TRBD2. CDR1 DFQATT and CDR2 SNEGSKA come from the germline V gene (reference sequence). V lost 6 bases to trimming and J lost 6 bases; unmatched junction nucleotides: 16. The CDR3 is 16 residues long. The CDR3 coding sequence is TGCAGTGCCCCGATGCGGGGGGAGCGACTCAGAAACATTCAGTACTTC. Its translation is CSAPMRGERLRNIQYF.

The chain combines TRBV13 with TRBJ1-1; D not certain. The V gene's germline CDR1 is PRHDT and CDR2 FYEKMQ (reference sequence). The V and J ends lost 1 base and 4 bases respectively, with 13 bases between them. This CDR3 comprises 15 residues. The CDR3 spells CASSLVGSGTTEAFF. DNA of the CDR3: TGTGCCAGCAGCTTAGTGGGGAGTGGTACCACTGAAGCTTTCTTT.

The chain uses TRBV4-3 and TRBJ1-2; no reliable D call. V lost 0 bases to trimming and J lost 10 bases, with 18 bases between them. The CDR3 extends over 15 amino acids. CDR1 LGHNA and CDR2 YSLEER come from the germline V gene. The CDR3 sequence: CASSQEVSRERDYTF. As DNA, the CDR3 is TGCGCCAGCAGCCAAGAAGTTTCGCGGGAGAGGGACTACACCTTC.

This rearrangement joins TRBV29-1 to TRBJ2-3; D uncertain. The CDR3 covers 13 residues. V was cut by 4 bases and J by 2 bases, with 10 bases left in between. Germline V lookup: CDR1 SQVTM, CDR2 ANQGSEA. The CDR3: CSVARQNTDTQYF. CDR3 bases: TGCAGCGTTGCGAGGCAAAACACAGATACGCAGTATTTT.

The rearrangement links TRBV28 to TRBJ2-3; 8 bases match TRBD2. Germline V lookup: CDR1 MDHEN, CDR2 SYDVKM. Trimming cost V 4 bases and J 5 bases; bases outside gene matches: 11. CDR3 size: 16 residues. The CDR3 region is CASSSSWERGQDTQYF. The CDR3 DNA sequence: TGTGCCAGCAGTTCCTCATGGGAGCGGGGGCAAGATACGCAGTATTTT.

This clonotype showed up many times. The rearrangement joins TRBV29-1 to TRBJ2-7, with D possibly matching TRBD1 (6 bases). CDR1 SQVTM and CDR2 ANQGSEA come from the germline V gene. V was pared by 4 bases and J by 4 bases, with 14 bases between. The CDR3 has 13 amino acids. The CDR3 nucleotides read TGCAGCGTTGCCCAGGGGCGAGGGTACGAGCAGTACTTC. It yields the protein CSVAQGRGYEQYF.

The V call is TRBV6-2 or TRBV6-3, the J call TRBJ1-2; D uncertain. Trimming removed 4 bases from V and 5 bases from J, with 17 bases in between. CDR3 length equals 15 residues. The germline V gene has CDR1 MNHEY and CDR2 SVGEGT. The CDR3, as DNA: TGTGCCAGCAGTTCCCTCGGACTGATCCCTTATGGCTACACCTTC. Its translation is CASSSLGLIPYGYTF.

The CDR3 nucleotides read TGTGCCAGCTCACCAAATGGACTTGGACAGGAGACCCAGTACTTC. Protein product: CASSPNGLGQETQYF. This chain joins TRBV18 and TRBJ2-7, with a weak D call TRBD1 (6 bases). The better agreement between TRBJ2-5 and the DNA end casts doubt on the J call. The CDR3 is 15 residues long. In germline, CDR1 is KGHSH, CDR2 LQKENI.